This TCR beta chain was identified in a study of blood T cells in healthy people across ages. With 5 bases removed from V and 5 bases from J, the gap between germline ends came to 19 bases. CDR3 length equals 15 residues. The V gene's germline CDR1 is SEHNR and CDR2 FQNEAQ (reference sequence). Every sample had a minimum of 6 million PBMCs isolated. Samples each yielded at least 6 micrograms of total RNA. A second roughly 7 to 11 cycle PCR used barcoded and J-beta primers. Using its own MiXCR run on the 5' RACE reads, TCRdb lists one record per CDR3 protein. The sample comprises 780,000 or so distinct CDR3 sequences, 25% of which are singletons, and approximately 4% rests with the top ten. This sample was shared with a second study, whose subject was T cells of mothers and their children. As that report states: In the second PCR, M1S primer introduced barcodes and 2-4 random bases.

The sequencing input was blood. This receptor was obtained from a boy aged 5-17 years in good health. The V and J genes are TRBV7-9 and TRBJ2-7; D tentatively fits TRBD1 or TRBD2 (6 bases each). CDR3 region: CASSPRDTVGHEQYF. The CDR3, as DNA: TGTGCCAGCAGCCCGCGGGACACCGTGGGCCACGAGCAGTACTTC. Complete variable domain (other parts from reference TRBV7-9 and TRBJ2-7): DTGVSQNPRHKITKRGQNVTFRCDPISEHNRLYWYRQTLGQGPEFLTYFQNEAQLEKSRLLSDRFSAERPKGSFSTLEIQRTEQGDSAMYLCASSPRDTVGHEQYFGPGTRLTVT.